A single sample gave rise to the 7 T cell receptor beta chains below, sequenced in a study of blood T cells in healthy people across ages. Together with a sample-barcoded 5' primer, a J-beta primer mix was included in a second PCR lasting about 7 to 12 cycles. TCRdb processed the 5' RACE reads anew with MiXCR; each CDR3 protein has one entry. The sample has roughly 800,000 distinct CDR3 sequences; roughly 34% are singletons. The sequenced material came from blood. Every receptor here comes from a man aged 18 to 30 in good health.

The rearrangement links TRBV20-1 to TRBJ1-1; possible D gene TRBD1, 5 bases. The germline V and J ends were trimmed by 6 bases and 6 bases, with 20 bases remaining between them. This CDR3 spans 14 amino acids. The germline V gene encodes CDR1 DFQATT and CDR2 SNEGSKA (reference sequence). Here the CDR3 reads CSALPGQDFSEAFF. CDR3 in DNA: TGCAGTGCGTTACCGGGGCAAGATTTTTCTGAAGCTTTCTTT.

This clonotype was recorded at least ten times. V gene TRBV20-1 combines with J gene TRBJ2-5, with TRBD2 matching 7 bases. Trimming took 7 bases from V and 5 from J; bases not matched to a gene: 10. The CDR3 length is 13 residues. The V gene's germline CDR1 is DFQATT and CDR2 SNEGSKA (reference sequence). The CDR3 DNA reads as TGCAGTGGAGAGGTGGGAGGGATGGAGACCCAGTACTTC. Residues: CSGEVGGMETQYF.

The V call is TRBV24-1, the J call TRBJ2-7, with D perhaps being TRBD1 or TRBD2 (5 bases each). The CDR3 extends over 13 amino acids. The V and J ends lost 7 bases and 1 base respectively, with 10 bases between them. CDR1 is KGHDR and CDR2 is SFDVKD in the germline V gene. The CDR3 nucleotides are TGTGCCACCAGACGGGACGGATCCTACGAGCAGTACTTC. This gives the protein CATRRDGSYEQYF.

A word on this clonotype: At one end, the junction sequence differs from germline, possibly due to a read error. J is TRBJ2-5 and V is TRBV7-7, with D possibly being TRBD1 or TRBD2 (5 bases each). The CDR3 runs to 15 residues. Germline V lookup: CDR1 SSHAT, CDR2 FNYEAQ (reference sequence). CDR3 DNA sequence: TGTGCTAGCAGCTCGGCCCGGGGCAGGGAAGAGACCCAGTACTTC. Residues: CASSSARGREETQYF.

The chain couples TRBV24-1 to TRBJ2-5, with D perhaps TRBD1 or TRBD2 (5 bases each). The CDR3 contains 16 residues. From germline, CDR1 is KGHDR and CDR2 SFDVKD. The ends were cut back, 4 bases at V and 11 bases at J, with 25 bases in the middle. The CDR3 DNA is TGTGCCACCAGTGACACGGGGACGTTGCTGGGCAATGAGCAGTACTTC. Encoded protein: CATSDTGTLLGNEQYF.

This clonotype was seen at least ten times. The chain links TRBV5-1 to TRBJ2-1; maybe TRBD1 (6 bases). The CDR3 is 11 residues long. V shed 4 bases and J shed 10 bases, with 9 bases lying between them. Germline lookup yields CDR1 SGHRS and CDR2 YFSETQ. The CDR3 spells CASSIDREQFF. The CDR3 bases are TGCGCCAGCAGCATCGACAGGGAGCAGTTCTTC.

In its sample, this clonotype was seen a few times. The chain recombines TRBV9 with TRBJ2-5; the D is unclear. V lost 0 bases to trimming and J lost 11 bases, with 11 bases between them. The germline CDR1 and CDR2 sequences are SGDLS and YYNGEE. The CDR3 is made up of 12 amino acids. In DNA form, the CDR3 reads TGTGCCAGCAGCGTAGTAGGGAATGAGCAGTACTTC. It specifies CASSVVGNEQYF.